The sequence of this TCR beta chain was determined in a study of blood T cells in healthy people across ages. Study-wide points: Relative to aged donors, long-lived donors carried more naive CD4+ cells and displayed higher diversity.

Alongside a J-beta primer mix, a sample-barcoded 5' primer served in a second PCR lasting 7 to 11 cycles. MiXCR, applied by TCRdb to the 5' RACE reads, yields one record per CDR3 protein. The sample has 1.5 million to 2 million distinct CDR3 sequences; around half are singletons. As for this clonotype: What it recognizes is unknown.

V shed 5 bases and J shed 5 bases, with 21 bases lying between them. From germline, CDR1 is DFQATT and CDR2 SNEGSKA (reference sequence). The CDR3 length is 15 residues. Sequencing used blood. The clonotype was recovered from a woman between 35 and 50 years old in good health. The chain recombines TRBV20-1 with TRBJ2-5, with TRBD1 as a possible D gene (6 bases). As DNA, the CDR3 is TGCAGTGCTCCTCGTCGGGCCTCAAGGGGGGAGACCCAGTACTTC. This codes for CSAPRRASRGETQYF.